What follows is one TCR beta chain and its context. The CDR3 is 12 residues long. The germline V gene has CDR1 KGHDR and CDR2 SFDVKD. After removal of 7 bases from V and 4 bases from J, the junction contained 2 bases not matched to a gene. These data belong to a study of blood T cell repertoires in COVID-19. About the study: Samples representing acute and convalescent COVID-19 were sourced from the United States, Italy and Spain. In each case, the material was cDNA or gDNA derived from T cells, B-cell-depleted T cells, or PBMCs.

In the original processing: Nucleated cell number was recorded as an estimate derived from reference gene primer amplification. Assay: immunoSEQ multiplex PCR; the TCRdb copy retains only in-frame clones and omits some. V, J and clone size are those of that table, while D and trimming were read from the DNA. The sample contains 35,000 to 50,000 clones, approximately 91% of which appear only once. The receptor comes from a woman aged 25 to 39 in a cohort sampled during active COVID-19. This chain connects TRBV24-1 to TRBJ2-5; TRBD2 aligns across 7 bases. The sample was peripheral blood. In DNA form, the CDR3 reads TGTGCCACCAGCGGGGGGTTAGAGACCCAGTACTTC. Its protein product is CATSGGLETQYF.